The clone carrying this TCR beta chain was counted ten times or more. The antigen is not known. The data were taken from a study of blood T cells in healthy people across ages. Overall study context: For every two T cells, template switching captured about one barcoded beta molecule.

Findings and limits, study-wide: As naive T cell percentage varied, TCR beta diversity correlated strongly with it.

Through a sample-barcoded 5' primer and a J-beta primer mix, a second PCR was run for roughly 7 to 12 cycles. TCRdb reanalysed the 5' RACE reads using MiXCR and keeps one entry per CDR3 protein. The profile shows 650,000 to 700,000 distinct CDR3 sequences, about 50% of them singletons. Healthy individuals of Caucasian origin from Russia, aged 6 to 90, served as donors. CDR1 and CDR2 (germline): SGHRS, YFSETQ. V gave up 0 bases and J gave up 3 bases, with 13 bases separating them. The CDR3 length is 16 residues. J is TRBJ2-1 and V is TRBV5-1, with D perhaps TRBD1 (6 bases). The specimen sequenced was blood. This receptor was identified in a woman aged 80 or over in good health. CDR3 residues: CASSLGGRRGYNEQFF. CDR3 sequence (DNA): TGCGCCAGCAGCTTGGGCGGGCGCAGGGGCTACAATGAGCAGTTCTTC.